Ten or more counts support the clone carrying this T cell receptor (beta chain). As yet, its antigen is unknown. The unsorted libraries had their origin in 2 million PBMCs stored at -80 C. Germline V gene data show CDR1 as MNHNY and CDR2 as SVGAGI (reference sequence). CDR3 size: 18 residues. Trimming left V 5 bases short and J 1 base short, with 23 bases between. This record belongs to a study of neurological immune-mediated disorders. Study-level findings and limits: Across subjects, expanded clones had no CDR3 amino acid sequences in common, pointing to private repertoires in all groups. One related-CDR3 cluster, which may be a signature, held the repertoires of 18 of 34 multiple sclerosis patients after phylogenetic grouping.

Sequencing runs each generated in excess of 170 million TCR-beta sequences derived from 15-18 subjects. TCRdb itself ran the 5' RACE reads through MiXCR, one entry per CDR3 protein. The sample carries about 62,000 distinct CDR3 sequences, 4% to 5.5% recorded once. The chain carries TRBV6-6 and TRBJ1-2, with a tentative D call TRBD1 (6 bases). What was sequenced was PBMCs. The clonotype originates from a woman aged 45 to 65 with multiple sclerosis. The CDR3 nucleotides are TGTGCCAGCAGTCATATACCGGAAGAGGACAGCAGTAACTATGGCTACACCTTC. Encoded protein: CASSHIPEEDSSNYGYTF.